This TCR beta chain appears in the sequencing data of a study of CD8 T cells in Susac syndrome. Study results and limitations: The total CD8+ repertoires contained some 15 Susac-specific public clones, and the CD8+ TEMRA repertoires contained five.

As concerns this clonotype: No antigen is known for it.

Reverse transcription of roughly 0.45 to 1 ug RNA used random hexamers. Across 54 Vbeta and 13 Jbeta, immunoSEQ multiplex PCR amplified TCR beta CDR3. TCRdb re-analysed the immunoSEQ multiplex PCR reads in MiXCR, keeping a single row per CDR3 protein. Counted here are about 110,000 distinct CDR3 sequences, approximately 95% occurring once; the ten biggest clones make up around 0.38%. V dropped 2 bases and J dropped 2; count of bases not matched to a gene: 2. There are 16 residues in the CDR3. Looked up from germline, CDR1 is SGHNT and CDR2 is YENEEA. The chain couples TRBV11-3 to TRBJ2-6; 8 bases agree with TRBD2. The origin of this receptor is a human donor with Susac syndrome. What was sequenced was CD8+ T cells from PBMCs. The CDR3 DNA reads as TGTGCCAGCAGCTTAAGCGGGGGCGCTGGGGCCAACGTCCTGACTTTC. This codes for CASSLSGGAGANVLTF.